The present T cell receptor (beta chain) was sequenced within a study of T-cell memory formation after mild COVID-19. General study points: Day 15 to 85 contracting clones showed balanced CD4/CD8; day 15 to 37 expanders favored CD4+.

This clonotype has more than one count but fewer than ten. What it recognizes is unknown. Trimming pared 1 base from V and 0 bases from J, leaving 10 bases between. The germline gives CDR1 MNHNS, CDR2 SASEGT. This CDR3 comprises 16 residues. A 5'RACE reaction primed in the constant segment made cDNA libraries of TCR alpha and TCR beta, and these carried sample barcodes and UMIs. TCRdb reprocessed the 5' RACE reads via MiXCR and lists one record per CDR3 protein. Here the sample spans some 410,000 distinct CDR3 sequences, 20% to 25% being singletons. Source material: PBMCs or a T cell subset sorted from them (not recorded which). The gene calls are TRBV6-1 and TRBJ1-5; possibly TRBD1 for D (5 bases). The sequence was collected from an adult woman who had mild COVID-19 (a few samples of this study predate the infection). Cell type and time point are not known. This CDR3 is CASSEVGTASNQPQHF. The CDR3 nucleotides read TGTGCCAGCAGTGAAGTTGGGACGGCTAGCAATCAGCCCCAGCATTTT.